This T cell receptor (beta chain) was identified during a study of T cell responses to AZD1222 COVID-19 vaccine. This table comes from immunoSEQ multiplex PCR, and its TCRdb copy is limited to in-frame clones, with some not included. Here the sample spans just under 80,000 clones, 80% to 95% being singletons. As to this clone: Its cognate antigen is unknown.

V trimming: 4 bases; J trimming: 4 bases; junction bases outside the gene matches: 8. Germline V CDR1 and CDR2: ENHRY, SYGVKD. CDR3 length: 16 amino acids. Regarding the study as a whole: As reported, nearly half of all spike-specific TCRs target variant regions that are unmutated. Mostly white British, mostly female donors; authors suggested clonal diversity may be underestimated.

The chain carries TRBV10-3 and TRBJ2-3; 10 bases fit TRBD1. The source material was peripheral blood, sampled 28 days after the second AZD1222 dose. The receptor was derived from an adult who received the AZD1222 COVID-19 vaccine. CDR3: CAISGRPGQGADTQYF. The CDR3 DNA is TGTGCCATCAGTGGCCGACCCGGACAGGGGGCAGATACGCAGTATTTT.